The source of this T cell receptor (beta chain) is a study of technical replicates of blood from several donors. Profiling relied on immunoSEQ multiplex PCR, and the TCRdb table lists in-frame clones only, not all of them. The sample shows some 83,000 clones, more than 80% of them seen only once. Germline lookup yields CDR1 ENHRY and CDR2 SYGVKD. The CDR3 sequence is 16 residues long. V lost 5 bases and J lost 4; bases outside the gene matches: 7. This TCR was sampled from a human donor in good health. The genes are TRBV10-3 and TRBJ2-2; 10 nucleotides align to TRBD2. Sequencing was done on a sample of T cells isolated from PBMCs. CDR3 sequence reads: CAISRGLAVSTGELFF. In DNA form, the CDR3 reads TGTGCCATCAGTAGAGGACTAGCGGTTAGCACCGGGGAGCTGTTTTTT.